The 13 T cell receptor beta chains reported below all come from one sample, sequenced in a study of CD8 T cells in Susac syndrome (dated by TCRdb to about 2019). The receptor library was made with the immunoSEQ multiplex PCR assay. RNA was extracted using the RNeasy kit, and about 0.45 to 1 ug of the RNA was reverse transcribed with random hexamers. The public sequencing data were trimmed at Q25 with fastp and processed into clonotypes with MiXCR by TCRdb, which kept only in-frame beta chains. Identical CDR3 protein sequences are pooled into one entry, listed with their most common genes and DNA. The sample table holds some 240,000 distinct CDR3 sequences, of which about 96% were seen once. Under 0.12% of the sample rests with the top ten. The sequencing input was CD4+ T cells from PBMCs. These receptors were taken from a human donor with Susac syndrome.

A single count supports this clonotype. The J gene is TRBJ2-3, the V gene TRBV15; TRBD2 might be the D (6 bases). This CDR3 has 16 amino acids. V lost 1 base, J lost 2 bases, and 13 bases lay in between. Germline CDR1 reads LNHNV; CDR2 reads YYDKDF (reference sequence). CDR3 in amino acids: CATSRAGGSLTDTQYF. The DNA for the CDR3 is TGTGCCACCAGCAGAGCCGGGGGATCCCTCACAGATACGCAGTATTTT.

This chain connects TRBV29-1 to TRBJ1-2; D possibly corresponds to TRBD1 (6 bases). V was shortened by 7 bases and J by 2 bases, with 11 bases between the two germline ends. Germline CDR1 reads SQVTM; CDR2 reads ANQGSEA. This CDR3 comprises 12 residues. The CDR3 DNA is TGCAGCGACAGGGTACAGAACTATGGCTACACCTTC. This translates into CSDRVQNYGYTF.

J is TRBJ2-7 and V is TRBV12-3 or TRBV12-4, with a weak D call TRBD1 (6 bases). This CDR3 contains 15 residues. V was cut by 0 bases and J by 6 bases, with 15 bases left in between. The CDR3 spells CASSLATGTLGEQYF. Here the CDR3 DNA reads TGTGCCAGCAGTTTAGCGACCGGGACACTAGGCGAGCAGTACTTC.

The V gene is TRBV28, the J gene TRBJ2-1, with 7 bases identical to TRBD1. Germline loops: CDR1 MDHEN, CDR2 SYDVKM. The CDR3 contains 20 residues. Germline trimming cut 3 bases from V and 8 bases from J; bases unmatched to any gene: 25. The CDR3 sequence is CASSLAGIPDSRGMGDEQFF. The CDR3 nucleotides are TGTGCCAGCAGTTTGGCAGGGATCCCCGACTCCAGGGGGATGGGGGATGAGCAGTTCTTC.

The J gene is TRBJ1-2, the V gene TRBV2; a weak D match, TRBD1 (6 bases). Per germline, CDR1 SNHLY and CDR2 FYNNEI. The CDR3 loop spans 13 amino acids. V lost 4 bases to trimming and J lost 1 base, with 7 bases between them. CDR3 residues: CASSAGDNYGYTF. The CDR3 DNA reads TGTGCCAGCAGTGCAGGGGATAACTATGGCTACACCTTC.

This chain connects TRBV3-1 to TRBJ2-7; 11 positions agree with TRBD2. The CDR3 length is 17 residues. In germline, CDR1 is LGHDT, CDR2 YNNKEL (reference sequence). Unmatched junction bases numbered 9, after V lost 5 bases and J lost 0 bases. The CDR3 region has the DNA TGTGCCAGCAGCTCCGTAGCGGGAGGGACCAACTCCTACGAGCAGTACTTC. Residues: CASSSVAGGTNSYEQYF.

The rearrangement uses TRBV14 and TRBJ2-1; 12 bases are a match to TRBD2. This CDR3 is built from 16 residues. With V trimmed by 1 base and J by 5 bases, 3 bases remained unmatched. Germline V gene data show CDR1 as SGHDN and CDR2 as FVKESK. The CDR3 coding sequence is TGTGCCAGCAGCCAAGGGAGGACTAGCGGGAACAATGAGCAGTTCTTC. Protein product: CASSQGRTSGNNEQFF.

This chain joins TRBV15 and TRBJ2-7; D is undetermined. The CDR3 is made up of 15 amino acids. Germline V lookup: CDR1 LNHNV, CDR2 YYDKDF (reference sequence). V lost 0 bases to trimming and J lost 2 bases, with 11 bases between them. The CDR3 region has the DNA TGTGCCACCAGCAGAGATCCTGGGGATCCCTACGAGCAGTACTTC. It translates to CATSRDPGDPYEQYF.

The chain links TRBV5-6 to TRBJ2-5; no clear D. Trimming removed 3 bases at V and 7 bases at J, with 10 bases between. The CDR3 has 12 amino acids. Per germline, CDR1 SGHDT and CDR2 YYEEEE. The CDR3 region has the DNA TGTGCCAGCAGCTCGTCTCATGGGACCCAGTACTTC. Amino acids: CASSSSHGTQYF.

V and J are TRBV18 and TRBJ1-5, with D possibly matching TRBD1 (6 bases). The CDR3 runs to 18 residues. V lost 2 bases and J 0 bases, leaving 17 bases between the germline ends. CDR1 KGHSH and CDR2 LQKENI come from the germline V gene. CDR3 region: CASSPDFFGQNSNQPQHF. The CDR3 DNA is TGTGCCAGCTCACCAGATTTTTTCGGACAGAATAGCAATCAGCCCCAGCATTTT.

V gene TRBV29-1 combines with J gene TRBJ1-2; D is undetermined. V gave up 7 bases and J gave up 7 bases, with 16 bases separating them. Germline V gene data show CDR1 as SQVTM and CDR2 as ANQGSEA. This CDR3 has 12 amino acids. The CDR3 coding sequence is TGCAGCGCCGTCGAGGGTGAGGGTGGCTACACCTTC. Its translation is CSAVEGEGGYTF.

The genes are TRBV6-5 and TRBJ1-1, with D tentatively TRBD1 (5 bases). V gave up 1 base and J gave up 5 bases, with 14 bases separating them. Germline CDR1 and CDR2: MNHEY and SVGAGI. The CDR3 is made up of 15 amino acids. The CDR3 sequence: CASSYWAGRGTEAFF. The CDR3 DNA follows: TGTGCCAGCAGTTACTGGGCGGGGCGCGGAACTGAAGCTTTCTTT.

The CDR3 loop is CSVEGISPSVGEQFF. The CDR3 DNA sequence: TGCAGCGTTGAGGGGATTAGCCCGTCGGTTGGTGAGCAGTTCTTC. This rearrangement joins TRBV29-1 to TRBJ2-1, with D unresolved. The CDR3 totals 15 residues. Germline loops: CDR1 SQVTM, CDR2 ANQGSEA. V was shortened by 3 bases and J by 9 bases, with 21 bases between the two germline ends.